This T cell receptor beta chain was sequenced in a study of T cells in Graves' hyperthyroidism and ophthalmopathy. Amplified regions were TCR beta CDR3 sequences from RNA transcripts. HTBI primers were used for first-round RT-PCR of the TCR CDR3. TCRdb redid the calling of the multiplex PCR reads with MiXCR, one entry per CDR3 protein. The top ten clones hold 30% to 40% of a sample with about 640,000 distinct CDR3 sequences, 20% of them seen once. Concerning this clonotype: Its cognate antigen is unknown.

Broader study findings: Within blood appeared most thyroid clonotypes that had expanded above 0.001.

The V end lost 6 bases, the J end lost 4 bases, and 11 bases lay between the germline ends. CDR3 length equals 12 residues. The germline CDR1 and CDR2 sequences are SGHRS and YFSETQ. The material sequenced was blood. The chain has TRBV5-1 and TRBJ2-7; no reliable D call. The receptor comes from a man aged 25-45 years with Graves' ophthalmopathy. CDR3 sequence: CASIVRGYEQYF. The DNA of the CDR3 is TGCGCCAGCATTGTAAGAGGATACGAGCAGTACTTC.